The T cell receptor beta chain under discussion was sequenced for a study of vaccination and CD4 T cells after COVID-19. Sequencing of the DNA from cultured CD4+ T cells was carried out with the Oncomine TCR Beta short-read assay. TCRdb fed the PCR reads into MiXCR, producing one record per CDR3 protein. The data contain thousands of distinct CDR3 sequences, 20% to 25% of them singletons. The CDR3 runs to 16 residues. Trimming pared 4 bases from V and 0 bases from J, leaving 15 bases between. Germline V lookup: CDR1 LGHNA, CDR2 YNFKEQ. This sample's treatment: 10-day PBMC culture with coronavirus spike peptide pools or control peptides (ViraFEST assay). With respect to this clonotype: Its antigen is unidentified.

This TCR was sampled from a human donor who had recovered from COVID-19. The chain carries TRBV4-2 and TRBJ1-2; no clear D. The specimen was CD4+ T cells from blood, cultured in vitro. The DNA of the CDR3 is TGTGCCAGCAGCCTGGAGGCGGTTCTAGCTAACTATGGCTACACCTTC. It specifies CASSLEAVLANYGYTF.